A single sample gave rise to the 5 T cell receptor beta chains below, sequenced in a study of graft-versus-host responses after intestinal transplantation. The plating included around 200,000 irradiated, violet-dye-labeled stimulator cells together with around 200,000 CFSE-labeled responder cells. TCRdb keeps only in-frame clones here, not all; method: immunoSEQ multiplex PCR. Of 17,000 or so clones in the sample, around two fifths were seen once. This sample comprised alloreactive CD8+ T cells from a mixed lymphocyte reaction culture, obtained before intestinal transplant. Subset specified: CFSE-low proliferating T cells sorted from approximately six-day pre-transplant mixed lymphocyte reaction (GvH or HvG direction). These receptors originate from a human patient who received an intestinal transplant.

This chain joins TRBV9 and TRBJ2-1; D unresolved. Trimming pared 0 bases from V and 2 bases from J, leaving 12 bases between. Germline V CDR1 and CDR2: SGDLS, YYNGEE. This CDR3 has 16 amino acids. The CDR3 reads CASSVGLSLPYNEQFF. The CDR3 region has the DNA TGTGCCAGCAGCGTAGGCCTTTCACTTCCCTACAATGAGCAGTTCTTC.

This chain joins TRBV18 and TRBJ2-1; 10 nucleotides align to TRBD2. The V and J ends lost 2 bases and 8 bases, in that order; junction bases with no gene match: 12. CDR1 and CDR2 (germline): KGHSH, LQKENI. This CDR3 is built from 17 residues. This CDR3 reads CASSPRIWLAGVDEQFF. In DNA form, the CDR3 reads TGTGCCAGCTCACCAAGGATCTGGCTAGCGGGAGTGGATGAGCAGTTCTTC.

This chain connects TRBV5-6 to TRBJ1-2; D uncertain. V gave up 2 bases and J gave up 4 bases, with 12 bases separating them. This CDR3 has 14 residues. Looked up from germline, CDR1 is SGHDT and CDR2 is YYEEEE. The CDR3 DNA follows: TGTGCCAGCAGCTTCATTGGGTCCGGCTATGGCTACACCTTC. It codes for CASSFIGSGYGYTF.

Turning to this clone: This likely traces to a read error, being one base from a far larger clone. V is TRBV7-9 and J is TRBJ2-7; TRBD1 agrees at 10 bases. CDR1 SEHNR and CDR2 FQNEAQ come from the germline V gene (reference sequence). This CDR3 has 14 residues. With 3 bases clipped from V and 2 bases from J, the junction kept 1 base outside the gene matches. For the CDR3, the DNA is TGTGCCAGCAGCTTCGGGACAGGGGCCTACGAGCAGTACTTC. It specifies CASSFGTGAYEQYF. The entire variable domain, with the rest obtained from reference TRBV7-9 and TRBJ2-7, is as follows: DTGVSQNPRHKITKRGQNVTFRCDPISEHNRLYWYRQTLGQGPEFLTYFQNEAQLEKSRLLSDRFSAERPKGSFSTLEIQRTEQGDSAMYLCASSFGTGAYEQYFGPGTRLTVT.

The sample holds a few counts of this clone. V is TRBV18 and J is TRBJ2-1, with D maybe TRBD2 (5 bases). CDR1 KGHSH and CDR2 LQKENI come from the germline V gene. The CDR3 totals 21 residues. V was cut by 0 bases and J by 0 bases, with 24 bases left in between. The CDR3 DNA sequence: TGTGCCAGCTCACCACCACCGTTTGCGGGCCTTTCTTATAGCTCCTACAATGAGCAGTTCTTC. Translation gives CASSPPPFAGLSYSSYNEQFF.